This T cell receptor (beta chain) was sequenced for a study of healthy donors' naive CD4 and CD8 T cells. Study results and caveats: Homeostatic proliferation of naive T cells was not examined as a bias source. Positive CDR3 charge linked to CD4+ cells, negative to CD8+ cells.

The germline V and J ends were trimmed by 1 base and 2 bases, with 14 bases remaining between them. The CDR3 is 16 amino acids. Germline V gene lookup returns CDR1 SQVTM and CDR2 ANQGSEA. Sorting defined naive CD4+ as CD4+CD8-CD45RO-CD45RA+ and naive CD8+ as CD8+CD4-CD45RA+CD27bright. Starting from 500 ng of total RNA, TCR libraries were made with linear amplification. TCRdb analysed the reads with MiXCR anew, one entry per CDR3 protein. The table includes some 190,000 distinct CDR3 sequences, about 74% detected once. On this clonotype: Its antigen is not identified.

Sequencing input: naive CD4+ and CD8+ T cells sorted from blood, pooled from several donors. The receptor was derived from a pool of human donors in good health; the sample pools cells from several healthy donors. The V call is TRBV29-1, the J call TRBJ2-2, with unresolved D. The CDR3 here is CSVEGGWRSNTGELFF. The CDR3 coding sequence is TGCAGCGTTGAAGGTGGCTGGCGTAGCAACACCGGGGAGCTGTTTTTT.